This is a list of T cell receptor beta chains from one sample in a study of beta chain features in type 1 diabetes. This table comes from immunoSEQ multiplex PCR, and its TCRdb copy is limited to in-frame clones, with some not included. The repertoire includes 150,000 to 170,000 clones, approximately 8.1% of them detected once, and less than 0.85% sits in the top ten. The sequencing sample was made of central memory CD4+ T cells from blood. These TCRs come from a young man in good health. The CDR3 runs from the conserved cysteine through the conserved F or W. Fields, in order: D gene, clone size, J gene, V gene, CDR3 DNA, CDR3 protein. The D gene is left open where the match is weak. Not every row has a clone size; where given, it reads once, few, many or a size class.

TRBD1	few	TRBJ1-2	TRBV6-5	TGTGCCAGCAGTTACTCGCGCCAGGGGGTAAACTATGGCTACACCTTC	CASSYSRQGVNYGYTF
NA	many	TRBJ1-5	TRBV7-2	TGTGCCAGCAGCCCCGCGCCAGGGAGCAATCAGCCCCAGCATTTT	CASSPAPGSNQPQHF
TRBD1	many	TRBJ2-2	TRBV11-3	TGTGCCAGCAGCCACGGGACAGAGAACACCGGGGAGCTGTTTTTT	CASSHGTENTGELFF
NA	many	TRBJ1-1	TRBV29-1	TGCAGCGTCGTCACATCCACTGAAGCTTTCTTT	CSVVTSTEAFF
NA	few	TRBJ2-5	TRBV20-1	TGCAGTGCTGTAGAGGTGGAGACCCAGTACTTC	CSAVEVETQYF
TRBD2	NA	TRBJ2-5	TRBV30	TGTGCCTGGAGTGACTGGACTAGCGGGACGATGTACCAAGAGACCCAGTACTTC	CAWSDWTSGTMYQETQYF
NA	few	TRBJ2-7	TRBV6-5	TGTGCCAGCAGCTTACGGGGAATGGGGGGATACGAGCAGTACTTC	CASSLRGMGGYEQYF
TRBD1	NA	TRBJ1-5	TRBV7-9	TGTGCCAGCAGCTCTACTCCCAACAGGGGAAATCAGCCCCAGCATTTT	CASSSTPNRGNQPQHF
NA	NA	TRBJ2-7	TRBV7-2	TGTGCCAGCAGCTTTAACAGGGTCGACGAGCAGTACTTC	CASSFNRVDEQYF
TRBD1	NA	TRBJ2-7	TRBV7-7	TGTGCCAGCAGCATGGACAGGACTGGGGAGCAGTACTTC	CASSMDRTGEQYF
NA	many	TRBJ2-1	TRBV23-1	TGCGCCAGCCGTCAAGACGCCGGAGGGGTCTCGCCGTCCAATGAGCAGTTCTTC	CASRQDAGGVSPSNEQFF
NA	few	TRBJ2-2	TRBV7-7	TGTGCCAGCAGCTTAGGAACAGGGAACACCGGGGAGCTGTTTTTT	CASSLGTGNTGELFF
NA	few	TRBJ2-4	TRBV18	TGTGCCAGCTCACCACCCCTAGGATACATTCAGTACTTC	CASSPPLGYIQYF
NA	few	TRBJ1-3	TRBV18	TGTGCCAGCTCCCTAAGACAGGCCGGCCCTGGAAACACCATATATTTT	CASSLRQAGPGNTIYF
TRBD1	NA	TRBJ1-5	TRBV19	TGTGCCAGTAGTACCCTCCCCGACAGGGGTGGCCAGCCCCAGCATTTT	CASSTLPDRGGQPQHF
TRBD1	once	TRBJ1-5	TRBV19	TGTGCCAGTAGTATAGATAAGGTAGGGGGCGCGGGTCAGCCCCAGCATTTT	CASSIDKVGGAGQPQHF
TRBD1	NA	TRBJ2-7	TRBV4-1	TGCGCCAGCAGCCAACCGGGACAGGGGAAGTACGAGCAGTACTTC	CASSQPGQGKYEQYF
TRBD2	many	TRBJ2-4	TRBV27	TGTGCCAGCAGACAACTAGCGGGGGAGGAGTACTTC	CASRQLAGEEYF
NA	few	TRBJ2-3	TRBV5-8	TGTGCCAGCAGCTTTTATAGATCCGATACGCAGTATTTT	CASSFYRSDTQYF
NA	many	TRBJ2-3	TRBV7-2	TGTGCCAGCAGTCGACGAGAGGGCACAGATACGCAGTATTTT	CASSRREGTDTQYF
NA	many	TRBJ2-6	TRBV29-1	TGCAGCGTTTTTCCCTTAGGGGCCAACGTCCTGACTTTC	CSVFPLGANVLTF
NA	few	TRBJ2-4	TRBV5-6	TGTGCCAGCAGCTTGGGACTAGCCAAAAACATTCAGTACTTC	CASSLGLAKNIQYF
TRBD1	NA	TRBJ1-2	TRBV18	TGTGCCAGCTCACCCCTAATCGGACAGGGGAGAAACTATGGCTACACCTTC	CASSPLIGQGRNYGYTF
TRBD2	NA	TRBJ2-1	TRBV4-1	TGCGCCAGCAGCCCGGGACTAGCCAGGGGCAATGAGCAGTTCTTC	CASSPGLARGNEQFF
TRBD1	few	TRBJ1-5	TRBV27	TGTGCCAGCAGTTCCCCGGGACAGGGGAATCAGCCCCAGCATTTT	CASSSPGQGNQPQHF
NA	NA	TRBJ2-5	TRBV7-2	TGTGCCAGCAGCTCGGAAGAGACCCAGTACTTC	CASSSEETQYF
NA	NA	TRBJ1-1	TRBV23-1	TGCGCCAGCAGCAACCCTTCCCTGCGGGGGAACACTGAAGCTTTCTTT	CASSNPSLRGNTEAFF
NA	few	TRBJ1-2	TRBV7-6	TGTGCCAGCAGCTTAAACGTGGGCGGGATTGATGGCTACACCTTC	CASSLNVGGIDGYTF
TRBD1	NA	TRBJ2-4	TRBV4-1	TGCGCCAGCAGCCAAGTGACAGGGAAAAACATTCAGTACTTC	CASSQVTGKNIQYF
TRBD2	NA	TRBJ2-1	TRBV29-1	TGCAGCGTCCCCCTTTTTACGGGAGGGCAAGCCTACAATGAGCAGTTCTTC	CSVPLFTGGQAYNEQFF
TRBD1	few	TRBJ2-7	TRBV6-6	TGTGCCAGCAGTCGGCCCCCGGGACAGGGTACCTACGAGCAGTACTTC	CASSRPPGQGTYEQYF
NA	few	TRBJ1-2	TRBV6-1	TGTGCCAGCAGCAACCTGGAGGGTGACTATGGCTACACCTTC	CASSNLEGDYGYTF
TRBD1	NA	TRBJ1-3	TRBV30	TGTGCCTGTTCTAGAGACAGGGCTAACACCATATATTTT	CACSRDRANTIYF
NA	NA	TRBJ2-5	TRBV6-5	TGTGCCAGCAGTGCAACAGGGTTGAGGGAGACCCAGTACTTC	CASSATGLRETQYF
NA	NA	TRBJ2-7	TRBV15	TGTGCCACCAGCAGAGAGAGTCACTCCTACGAGCAGTACTTC	CATSRESHSYEQYF
NA	NA	TRBJ2-3	TRBV6-5	TGTGCCAGCAGTTACCGAGATGGGAGACGACCGCAGTATTTT	CASSYRDGRRPQYF
NA	few	TRBJ2-3	TRBV4-3	TGCGCCAGCAGCCAAGATGTCGCGGGTCGCACAGATACGCAGTATTTT	CASSQDVAGRTDTQYF
TRBD1	NA	TRBJ2-1	TRBV7-2	TGTGCCAGCAGCCTCGGGACAGGGGACTACAATGAGCAGTTCTTC	CASSLGTGDYNEQFF
NA	many	TRBJ2-2	TRBV5-1	TGCGCCAGCAGCTTGGACGGCAGCGGAACCGGGGAGCTGTTTTTT	CASSLDGSGTGELFF
TRBD2	NA	TRBJ2-1	TRBV11-2	TGTGCCAGCAGCTTACCGTCCCGACTAGCGGGAGGGAACAATGAGCAGTTCTTC	CASSLPSRLAGGNNEQFF
NA	NA	TRBJ1-1	TRBV7-2	TGTGCCAGCAGCTTAGCGCTGACAACAGCATCAGAAGCTTTCTTT	CASSLALTTASEAFF
TRBD1	NA	TRBJ1-2	TRBV28	TGTGCCAGCAGTTCACCCGGGACAGGGATAGTCTATGGCTACACCTTC	CASSSPGTGIVYGYTF
NA	NA	TRBJ2-5	TRBV11-2	TGTGCCAGCAGCCGAGACAGAGAAGAGACCCAGTACTTC	CASSRDREETQYF
NA	few	TRBJ2-1	TRBV5-1	TGCGCCAGCAGCTTGGAGGGGATCTCGGTTTGGGAGCAGTTCTTC	CASSLEGISVWEQFF
TRBD2	few	TRBJ2-7	TRBV19	TGTGCCAGTAGTAGGGGACTGAGCGGGAACGAGCAGTACTTC	CASSRGLSGNEQYF
NA	many	TRBJ2-2	TRBV4-3	TGCGCCAGCAGCCAGTACACGGGGGACACCGGGGAGCTGTTTTTT	CASSQYTGDTGELFF
NA	many	TRBJ1-5	TRBV7-2	TGTGCCAGCAGCTTAGGGGGGGACGATCAGCCCCAGCATTTT	CASSLGGDDQPQHF
TRBD1	few	TRBJ1-6	TRBV29-1	TGCAGCGTTCGTCGGGACAGAGATTCACCCCTCCACTTT	CSVRRDRDSPLHF
NA	NA	TRBJ2-2	TRBV7-3	TGTGCCAGCAGCTTAAGGGCAGTTTTGAACACCGGGGAGCTGTTTTTT	CASSLRAVLNTGELFF
TRBD2	NA	TRBJ2-1	TRBV7-2	TGTGCCAGCAGCGCGACCGGGACTAGCGGGAGCTTAGTACTCTTC	CASSATGTSGSLVLF
TRBD2	many	TRBJ2-1	TRBV19	TGTGCCAGTAGACCCAATGCGGGGGGGTACAATGAGCAGTTCTTC	CASRPNAGGYNEQFF
TRBD2	few	TRBJ2-1	TRBV5-1	TGCGCCAGCAGCTTTCTGGGCGGGGGGGAGCAGTTCTTC	CASSFLGGGEQFF
TRBD1	NA	TRBJ2-5	TRBV11-1	TGTGCCAGCAGCTTATACAGGGGGTCGGAAGAGACCCAGTACTTC	CASSLYRGSEETQYF
NA	NA	TRBJ2-3	TRBV4-3	TGCGCCAGCAGCCTTTACAGGGTTAGCACAGATACGCAGTATTTT	CASSLYRVSTDTQYF
NA	NA	TRBJ2-1	TRBV6-5	TGTGCCAGTCATCGAGGGTCCAATGAGCAGTTCTTC	CASHRGSNEQFF
TRBD1	many	TRBJ2-7	TRBV7-2	TGTGCCAGCAGCGTCGACCGGGACAGACTCTACGAGCAGTACTTC	CASSVDRDRLYEQYF
TRBD2	many	TRBJ2-1	TRBV30	TGTGCCTGGAGAGAGCGGGGGGGAAATGAGCAGTTCTTC	CAWRERGGNEQFF